This entry lists 31 T cell receptor beta chains sequenced from one sample in a study of CXCR3-negative and CXCR3-positive naive CD8 T cells. UMI-labeled 5' RACE TRB cDNA libraries were prepared from the cells. TCRdb processed the 5' RACE reads again and assigns one entry to each CDR3 protein, with no DNA. The listing contains about 41,000 distinct CDR3 sequences. What was sequenced was naive CXCR3- CD8+ T cells from blood. Subset here: CD45RO-CCR7+CD27+CD95- naive CD8+ T cells lacking CXCR3 (TNR3-). The receptor set was obtained from a human donor in good health. Some clones in this sample may be carry-over from other donors' samples.

This sequence joins TRBV6-5 and TRBJ1-1. Germline V gives CDR1 MNHEY, CDR2 SVGAGI. The CDR3 spans 15 residues. CDR3 residues: CASSLPAGGITEAFF.

This chain links TRBV29-1 with TRBJ1-2. Germline V gene lookup returns CDR1 SQVTM and CDR2 ANQGSEA. The CDR3 totals 11 residues. CDR3 sequence: CSVENLYGYTF.

The V and J genes are TRBV28 and TRBJ2-2; TCRdb outputs TRBD1, but without DNA this stays unchecked. Looked up from germline, CDR1 is MDHEN and CDR2 is SYDVKM. This CDR3 region has 15 residues. CDR3 sequence reads: CASSFDSENTGELFF. Full variable domain (remainder filled in from reference TRBV28 and TRBJ2-2): DVKVTQSSRYLVKRTGEKVFLECVQDMDHENMFWYRQDPGLGLRLIYFSYDVKMKEKGDIPEGYSVSREKKERFSLILESASTNQTSMYLCASSFDSENTGELFFGEGSRLTVL.

The rearrangement joins TRBV27 to TRBJ2-7; TCRdb reports TRBD1, a call that lacks DNA to check it against. The CDR3 has 15 amino acids. The germline CDR1 and CDR2 sequences are MNHEY and SMNVEV (reference sequence). CDR3: CASSLNGPGSYEQYF.

The chain employs TRBV10-3 and TRBJ2-5; the D call of TRBD2 rests on TCRdb alone, since no DNA is present to check it. Germline CDR1 reads ENHRY; CDR2 reads SYGVKD. This CDR3 region has 15 residues. CDR3 sequence reads: CAISEPGPPLETQYF.

This rearrangement joins TRBV29-1 to TRBJ2-4; TCRdb designates TRBD1, a call that cannot be tested without DNA. The CDR3 runs to 15 residues. The germline V gene has CDR1 SQVTM and CDR2 ANQGSEA. CDR3 amino acids: CSVEDRQGPKNIQYF.

The genes are TRBV7-9 and TRBJ2-4; TCRdb's D call, TRBD2, is unchecked because there is no DNA. From germline, CDR1 is SEHNR and CDR2 FQNEAQ (reference sequence). The CDR3 totals 13 residues. CDR3 sequence reads: CASSPLQGNIQYF.

The rearrangement links TRBV6-4 to TRBJ1-1; TCRdb indicates TRBD1, and absent DNA this call remains unverified. This CDR3 has 14 residues. Germline assignment: CDR1 MRHNA and CDR2 SNTAGT. The CDR3: CASSPGTANTEAFF.

The chain employs TRBV7-3 and TRBJ2-7. The CDR3 runs to 15 residues. The germline gives CDR1 SGHTA, CDR2 FQGTGA. CDR3 amino acids: CASSLKITGTYEQYF.

The rearrangement uses TRBV7-9 and TRBJ1-1. CDR1 is SEHNR, CDR2 FQNEAQ, per germline (reference sequence). This CDR3 region has 12 residues. CDR3 sequence: CASSFKPTEAFF.

V is TRBV7-3 and J is TRBJ2-5; TCRdb lists TRBD1, though no DNA is available to test this call. There are 13 residues in the CDR3. CDR1 is SGHTA and CDR2 is FQGTGA in the germline V gene. CDR3 protein: CASSIEGAETQYF.

The chain recombines TRBV10-1 with TRBJ1-1. Germline V gene data show CDR1 as WNHNN and CDR2 as SYGVQD (reference sequence). The CDR3 has 14 amino acids. This chain's CDR3 is CASSESLLDTEAFF.

The chain uses TRBV12-3 or TRBV12-4 and TRBJ2-7. The CDR3 is made up of 14 amino acids. CDR3 in amino acids: CASSFYHGAYEQYF.

The V and J genes are TRBV7-2 and TRBJ1-2; absent DNA, TCRdb's TRBD1 call cannot be checked. Germline-derived CDR1 and CDR2 are SGHTA and FQGNSA. The CDR3 spans 13 residues. CDR3: CASQLAPIYGYTF.

This CDR3 is CSPDLGGNEQFF. The genes are TRBV29-1 and TRBJ2-1; TCRdb designates TRBD1, a call that cannot be tested without DNA. Germline values: CDR1 SQVTM, CDR2 ANQGSEA. This CDR3 is 12 amino acids long.

V is TRBV4-1 and J is TRBJ2-5; TCRdb returns TRBD1, unconfirmable since there is no DNA. CDR1 MGHRA and CDR2 YSYEKL come from the germline V gene. This CDR3 spans 14 amino acids. The CDR3: CASISGTGQETQYF.

The chain couples TRBV7-2 to TRBJ2-1; the TRBD1 assignment by TCRdb is unverifiable without DNA. CDR1 is SGHTA, CDR2 FQGNSA, per germline. The CDR3 is 16 amino acids. The CDR3 sequence: CASSFPGQVSYNEQFF.

The genes are TRBV7-6 and TRBJ2-5; TCRdb selects TRBD2, and the lack of DNA leaves this call unchecked. Germline V gene data show CDR1 as SGHVS and CDR2 as FNYEAQ. This CDR3 is 14 amino acids long. This CDR3 is CASSPSGVSKTQYF.

The genes are TRBV29-1 and TRBJ2-2; TCRdb lists TRBD1, though no DNA is available to test this call. The CDR3 is made up of 14 amino acids. CDR1 is SQVTM and CDR2 is ANQGSEA in the germline V gene. The CDR3: CSINDREGTGELFF.

The rearrangement links TRBV7-6 to TRBJ1-1. The CDR3 contains 13 residues. Germline V gene lookup returns CDR1 SGHVS and CDR2 FNYEAQ. The CDR3 loop is CASSTTLNTEAFF.

The rearrangement joins TRBV4-3 to TRBJ1-1; no DNA is available, so the TRBD1 call from TCRdb remains unchecked. This CDR3 is built from 16 residues. Germline CDR1 and CDR2: LGHNA and YSLEER. The CDR3 sequence: CASSQYGTGPNAEAFF.

This chain links TRBV5-4 with TRBJ2-7. The CDR3 runs to 12 residues. From germline, CDR1 is SGHNT and CDR2 YYREEE (reference sequence). The CDR3 sequence is CARQLRSYEQYF. Using reference TRBV5-4 and TRBJ2-7 for the parts outside the CDR3, the full variable domain is ETGVTQSPTHLIKTRGQQVTLRCSSQSGHNTVSWYQQALGQGPQFIFQYYREEENGRGNFPPRFSGLQFPNYSSELNVNALELDDSALYLCARQLRSYEQYFGPGTRLTVT.

CDR3: CASSQDKGSYGNTIYF. The chain carries TRBV3-1 and TRBJ1-3; without DNA, the TCRdb call of TRBD1 cannot be checked. The CDR3 consists of 16 residues. Germline V gives CDR1 LGHDT, CDR2 YNNKEL (reference sequence).

This chain connects TRBV4-2 to TRBJ1-2; the TCRdb D gene call, TRBD1, has no DNA to confirm it. The CDR3 length is 18 residues. Germline V gives CDR1 LGHNA, CDR2 YNFKEQ. CDR3 amino acids: CASSQKPIPVQGIYGYTF.

The rearrangement uses TRBV5-1 and TRBJ2-1; TCRdb proposes TRBD1, but this gene call is untestable without DNA. CDR3 size: 14 residues. Germline lookup yields CDR1 SGHRS and CDR2 YFSETQ. The CDR3 protein is CASSVTGTYNEQFF.

V gene TRBV7-9 combines with J gene TRBJ2-4; the D call from TCRdb, TRBD1, cannot be confirmed without DNA. CDR3 length: 17 residues. Germline CDR1 and CDR2: SEHNR and FQNEAQ (reference sequence). CDR3 sequence: CASSLAGPPRGKNIQYF.

The V and J genes are TRBV4-3 and TRBJ1-2; the TRBD1 assignment by TCRdb is unverifiable without DNA. CDR1 and CDR2 (germline): LGHNA, YSLEER. CDR3 length: 16 amino acids. The CDR3 loop reads CASSQAGTGYSYGYTF.

The gene calls are TRBV15 and TRBJ1-1; there is no DNA to check the TCRdb D call of TRBD1. The CDR3 runs to 13 residues. CDR1 is LNHNV, CDR2 YYDKDF, per germline (reference sequence). The CDR3 loop is CATSPQGRGEAFF.

This chain links TRBV7-2 with TRBJ2-1. The CDR3 runs 12 residues. Germline assignment: CDR1 SGHTA and CDR2 FQGNSA. CDR3 residues: CASSPVGNEQFF.

The V and J genes are TRBV20-1 and TRBJ2-3. CDR1 is DFQATT, CDR2 SNEGSKA, per germline (reference sequence). CDR3 length: 11 residues. The CDR3 reads CSAPTPNTQYF.

The rearrangement links TRBV20-1 to TRBJ1-5. The CDR3 is 15 residues long. Germline loops: CDR1 DFQATT, CDR2 SNEGSKA (reference sequence). CDR3: CSAREEGRSNQPQHF.